Listed below are T cell receptor beta chains from one sample, sequenced in a study of cytomegalovirus exposure and HLA in healthy donors. Repertoires were generated with immunoSEQ multiplex PCR, while TCRdb's copy carries only in-frame clones and drops some. The sample shows 150,000 to 200,000 clones, about three quarters of them seen only once. Material: PBMCs. The receptors come from a man in his forties in good health and CMV-seronegative. Both conserved end residues are part of each CDR3. D genes are given only for firm matches. Size values are once, few and many counts, or a class for expanded clones, and some rows have none.

abundance: .; d_gene: .; v_gene: TRBV18; j_gene: TRBJ1-5; CDR3nt: TGTGCCAGCTCACCAGGGTCGGGTCAGCCCCAGCATTTT; CDR3aa: CASSPGSGQPQHF
abundance: .; d_gene: TRBD2; v_gene: TRBV7-2; j_gene: TRBJ2-7; CDR3nt: TGTGCCAGCAGCTTGGGCGGGGGTAGCTCCTACGAGCAGTACTTC; CDR3aa: CASSLGGGSSYEQYF
abundance: once; d_gene: TRBD1; v_gene: TRBV7-2; j_gene: TRBJ1-1; CDR3nt: TGTGCCAGCAGCAGACAGGGGGGGCGAGTGCTTAGGGCTGAAGCTTTCTTT; CDR3aa: CASSRQGGRVLRAEAFF
abundance: .; d_gene: TRBD2; v_gene: TRBV4-1; j_gene: TRBJ2-5; CDR3nt: TGCGCCAGCAGCCTCGGGACTAGCCCGACCCTAGAGACCCAGTACTTC; CDR3aa: CASSLGTSPTLETQYF
abundance: .; d_gene: .; v_gene: TRBV6-7; j_gene: TRBJ1-5; CDR3nt: TGTGCCAGCAGTTACCCGACGCATGCTGGGACTGCGAGCCCTAGCAATCAGCCCCAGCATTTT; CDR3aa: CASSYPTHAGTASPSNQPQHF
abundance: once; d_gene: .; v_gene: TRBV20-1; j_gene: TRBJ2-2; CDR3nt: TGCAGTGCTAGGGGAGCGGGGGAGCTGTTTTTT; CDR3aa: CSARGAGELFF
abundance: .; d_gene: TRBD1; v_gene: TRBV19; j_gene: TRBJ1-2; CDR3nt: TGTGCCAGTAGTCAGCCTACAGGGGGCAGCTATGGCTACACCTTC; CDR3aa: CASSQPTGGSYGYTF
abundance: .; d_gene: .; v_gene: TRBV13; j_gene: TRBJ2-3; CDR3nt: TGTGCCAGCAGCCGATCGGGGGGCCCGGCGGATACGCAGTATTTT; CDR3aa: CASSRSGGPADTQYF
abundance: .; d_gene: .; v_gene: TRBV21-1; j_gene: TRBJ1-4; CDR3nt: TGTGCCAGCAGGAAAAATACAGGGAAACCAACTAATGAAAAACTGTTTTTT; CDR3aa: CASRKNTGKPTNEKLFF
abundance: .; d_gene: .; v_gene: TRBV11-3; j_gene: TRBJ2-7; CDR3nt: TGTGCCAGCAGCTTTGGCGCAGATGAGGCCTACGAGCAGTACTTC; CDR3aa: CASSFGADEAYEQYF
abundance: .; d_gene: .; v_gene: TRBV29-1; j_gene: TRBJ2-7; CDR3nt: TGCAGCGTTGACGGCGGGACCTACGAGCAGTACTTC; CDR3aa: CSVDGGTYEQYF
abundance: .; d_gene: TRBD2; v_gene: TRBV18; j_gene: TRBJ2-1; CDR3nt: TGTGCCAGCTCACCGGCTAGCGGCAATGAGCAGTTCTTC; CDR3aa: CASSPASGNEQFF
abundance: .; d_gene: .; v_gene: TRBV11-2; j_gene: TRBJ1-1; CDR3nt: TGTGCCAGCAGCGCAGACAGGCTGAACACTGAAGCTTTCTTT; CDR3aa: CASSADRLNTEAFF
abundance: .; d_gene: .; v_gene: TRBV10-1; j_gene: TRBJ2-3; CDR3nt: TGCGCCAGCAGTAGCACCACAGATACGCAGTATTTT; CDR3aa: CASSSTTDTQYF
abundance: .; d_gene: .; v_gene: TRBV30; j_gene: TRBJ2-3; CDR3nt: TGTGCCTGGAGTTTTACAGGGCCGAGCACAGATACGCAGTATTTT; CDR3aa: CAWSFTGPSTDTQYF
abundance: .; d_gene: TRBD2; v_gene: TRBV5-6; j_gene: TRBJ2-1; CDR3nt: TGTGCCAGCAGCTTGTGGACTAGCGCCTACAATGAGCAGTTCTTC; CDR3aa: CASSLWTSAYNEQFF
abundance: .; d_gene: TRBD2; v_gene: TRBV30; j_gene: TRBJ2-2; CDR3nt: TGTGCCTGGGGGGGAGGAGCGGGAGGGTACCGTAACACCGGGGAGCTGTTTTTT; CDR3aa: CAWGGGAGGYRNTGELFF
abundance: few; d_gene: .; v_gene: TRBV6-6; j_gene: TRBJ2-2; CDR3nt: TGTGCCAGCACCCCGGTCGGTAACGGGGAGCTGTTTTTT; CDR3aa: CASTPVGNGELFF
abundance: .; d_gene: .; v_gene: TRBV14; j_gene: TRBJ2-5; CDR3nt: TGTGCCAGCAGCCAAGAGGGGGGACGGTTAGAGACCCAGTACTTC; CDR3aa: CASSQEGGRLETQYF
abundance: .; d_gene: TRBD1; v_gene: TRBV5-6; j_gene: TRBJ2-4; CDR3nt: TGTGCCAGCAGCTTTGGAACGCGACAGGGGAACATTCAGTACTTC; CDR3aa: CASSFGTRQGNIQYF
abundance: .; d_gene: .; v_gene: TRBV7-8; j_gene: TRBJ1-1; CDR3nt: TGTGCCAGCAGCCCCATATGGGGGGGAGGCACTGAAGCTTTCTTT; CDR3aa: CASSPIWGGGTEAFF
abundance: .; d_gene: .; v_gene: TRBV30; j_gene: TRBJ1-4; CDR3nt: TGTGCCTGGGCTCGGGGGGGAACTAATGAAAAACTGTTTTTT; CDR3aa: CAWARGGTNEKLFF
abundance: .; d_gene: TRBD1; v_gene: TRBV6-5; j_gene: TRBJ1-5; CDR3nt: TGTGCCAGCAGTTTACAGGGGAGCAATCAGCCCCAGCATTTT; CDR3aa: CASSLQGSNQPQHF
abundance: .; d_gene: TRBD1; v_gene: TRBV7-2; j_gene: TRBJ1-2; CDR3nt: TGTGCCAGCACCTCGGACAGGGCTAAGGCTGGCTACACCTTC; CDR3aa: CASTSDRAKAGYTF
abundance: .; d_gene: .; v_gene: TRBV19; j_gene: TRBJ2-7; CDR3nt: TGTGCCAGTAGTATGATAGTGCAGGGTGATAGGAGCGAGCAGTACTTC; CDR3aa: CASSMIVQGDRSEQYF
abundance: .; d_gene: .; v_gene: TRBV4-3; j_gene: TRBJ1-4; CDR3nt: TGCGCCAGCAGCCAAGGCGCAGGGGCGCAAGAAAAACTGTTTTTT; CDR3aa: CASSQGAGAQEKLFF
abundance: .; d_gene: .; v_gene: TRBV27; j_gene: TRBJ1-6; CDR3nt: TGTGCCAGCAGTTCCAGGGGATATAATTCACCCCTCCACTTT; CDR3aa: CASSSRGYNSPLHF
abundance: .; d_gene: .; v_gene: TRBV5-4; j_gene: TRBJ2-7; CDR3nt: TGTGCCAGCAGCTCCCCTGGGCTCGAGCAGTACTTC; CDR3aa: CASSSPGLEQYF
abundance: .; d_gene: .; v_gene: TRBV19; j_gene: TRBJ1-2; CDR3nt: TGTGCCAGTAGTATTCAAGGGAGGGCAAATGGCTACACCTTC; CDR3aa: CASSIQGRANGYTF
abundance: .; d_gene: TRBD2; v_gene: TRBV23-1; j_gene: TRBJ2-3; CDR3nt: TGCGCCAGCACCGGGAGGGGTTCGACAGATACGCAGTATTTT; CDR3aa: CASTGRGSTDTQYF
abundance: few; d_gene: TRBD2; v_gene: TRBV15; j_gene: TRBJ2-5; CDR3nt: TGTGCCACCAGCAGAGATCCGGGGGGAGGGGAGACCCAGTACTTC; CDR3aa: CATSRDPGGGETQYF
abundance: .; d_gene: TRBD1; v_gene: TRBV5-1; j_gene: TRBJ1-1; CDR3nt: TGCGCCAGCAGCGGGGGACAGACGAACACTGAAGCTTTCTTT; CDR3aa: CASSGGQTNTEAFF
abundance: .; d_gene: .; v_gene: TRBV18; j_gene: TRBJ2-1; CDR3nt: TGTGCCAGCTCACCACTCCCGGGAGTCAATGAGCAGTTCTTC; CDR3aa: CASSPLPGVNEQFF
abundance: .; d_gene: .; v_gene: TRBV6-5; j_gene: TRBJ1-1; CDR3nt: TGTGTTACAGGGAGTTATAGGTCGGGGTACACTGAAGCTTTCTTT; CDR3aa: CVTGSYRSGYTEAFF
abundance: .; d_gene: TRBD2; v_gene: TRBV28; j_gene: TRBJ2-5; CDR3nt: TGTGCCAGCAGTTTCAGACTAGCGGGGGGAGAGACCCAGTACTTC; CDR3aa: CASSFRLAGGETQYF
abundance: .; d_gene: TRBD2; v_gene: TRBV5-1; j_gene: TRBJ2-3; CDR3nt: TGCGCCAGCAGCTTGGCCCCGGACCGTATAGCGGGAGATACGCAGTATTTT; CDR3aa: CASSLAPDRIAGDTQYF
abundance: .; d_gene: TRBD1; v_gene: TRBV9; j_gene: TRBJ1-5; CDR3nt: TGTGCCAGCAGCAGGACAGGGTCTGATCAGCCCCAGCATTTT; CDR3aa: CASSRTGSDQPQHF
abundance: .; d_gene: .; v_gene: TRBV6-6; j_gene: TRBJ1-4; CDR3nt: TGTGCCAGCAGTTACGGGTCGGGTGATGAAAAACTGTTTTTT; CDR3aa: CASSYGSGDEKLFF
abundance: .; d_gene: .; v_gene: TRBV29-1; j_gene: TRBJ2-1; CDR3nt: TGCAGCGTTGAAGTTGGAGGGGGCGGTGAGCAGTTCTTC; CDR3aa: CSVEVGGGGEQFF
abundance: .; d_gene: .; v_gene: TRBV11-2; j_gene: TRBJ2-2; CDR3nt: TGTGCCAGCAGCTTATGGGCAGCGAACACCGGGGAGCTGTTTTTT; CDR3aa: CASSLWAANTGELFF
abundance: few; d_gene: .; v_gene: TRBV5-1; j_gene: TRBJ2-1; CDR3nt: TGCGCCAGCAGCTTGGCCGAGGTCTACAATGAGCAGTTCTTC; CDR3aa: CASSLAEVYNEQFF
abundance: .; d_gene: .; v_gene: TRBV2; j_gene: TRBJ2-1; CDR3nt: TGTGCCAGCAGTTCCACCCCGAAGACTACCGAGCAGTTCTTC; CDR3aa: CASSSTPKTTEQFF
abundance: once; d_gene: .; v_gene: TRBV5-4; j_gene: TRBJ2-7; CDR3nt: TGTGCCAGCAGCCCCCAGGGGCCTAACTCCTACGAGCAGTACTTC; CDR3aa: CASSPQGPNSYEQYF
abundance: few; d_gene: .; v_gene: TRBV7-2; j_gene: TRBJ2-2; CDR3nt: TGTGCCAGCAGCTTAGCGCGACTCCGGGAGTTCCCCGGGGAGCTGTTTTTT; CDR3aa: CASSLARLREFPGELFF
abundance: .; d_gene: .; v_gene: TRBV27; j_gene: TRBJ2-4; CDR3nt: TGTGCCAGCAGTTTATTGCCACAGGGAAGTGGGAACATTCAGTACTTC; CDR3aa: CASSLLPQGSGNIQYF
abundance: once; d_gene: TRBD2; v_gene: TRBV18; j_gene: TRBJ2-1; CDR3nt: TGTGCCAGCTCACCGACTAGCGGGTATTACAATGAGCAGTTCTTC; CDR3aa: CASSPTSGYYNEQFF
abundance: .; d_gene: .; v_gene: TRBV11-1; j_gene: TRBJ2-6; CDR3nt: TGTGCCAGCAGCTCCCTCCCCCCAGGCTCTGGGGCCAACGTCCTGACTTTC; CDR3aa: CASSSLPPGSGANVLTF
abundance: few; d_gene: TRBD2; v_gene: TRBV6-6; j_gene: TRBJ2-1; CDR3nt: TGTGCCAGCAGAACTAGCGGGACTTCCAATGAGCAGTTCTTC; CDR3aa: CASRTSGTSNEQFF
abundance: .; d_gene: .; v_gene: TRBV4-3; j_gene: TRBJ2-6; CDR3nt: TGCGCCAGCAGCCAAGATCTACGGTTGCGAGGGGCCAACGTCCTGACTTTC; CDR3aa: CASSQDLRLRGANVLTF
abundance: .; d_gene: .; v_gene: TRBV6-5; j_gene: TRBJ1-2; CDR3nt: TGTGCCAGCAGGGCCTCGGAGGGCTACACCTTC; CDR3aa: CASRASEGYTF
abundance: few; d_gene: .; v_gene: TRBV5-1; j_gene: TRBJ2-7; CDR3nt: TGCGCCAGCAGCTTGGGACACGGGGGTCTACTCTACGAGCAGTACTTC; CDR3aa: CASSLGHGGLLYEQYF
abundance: .; d_gene: TRBD2; v_gene: TRBV7-2; j_gene: TRBJ2-1; CDR3nt: TGTGCCAGCAGCTTAACCAGCGGGAAAGATGAGCAGTTCTTC; CDR3aa: CASSLTSGKDEQFF
abundance: once; d_gene: TRBD2; v_gene: TRBV30; j_gene: TRBJ2-2; CDR3nt: TGTGCCTGGAGTATCCGAATAGCCGGGAGGAGCGGGGAGCTGTTTTTT; CDR3aa: CAWSIRIAGRSGELFF
abundance: .; d_gene: TRBD2; v_gene: TRBV6-6; j_gene: TRBJ2-7; CDR3nt: TGTGCCAGCAGTTATCCGGGACTAGAGTACGAGCAGTACTTC; CDR3aa: CASSYPGLEYEQYF
abundance: .; d_gene: .; v_gene: TRBV19; j_gene: TRBJ2-6; CDR3nt: TGTGCCAGTAGACAGGAACGTGAATCCTCTGGGGCCAACGTCCTGACTTTC; CDR3aa: CASRQERESSGANVLTF